This TCR beta chain emerged from a study of blood T cells in healthy people across ages (dated by TCRdb to between 2015 and 2016). Regarding the study in general: In model experiments, template switching captured roughly one uniquely barcoded TCR beta cDNA molecule for every two T cells. The study measured age-related changes in TCR beta repertoire diversity using deep sequencing normalized with unique cDNA molecular identifiers. Donors were grouped into four age groups: young (average 16 years), middle-aged (39), aged (over 55) and long-lived (just over 80). To avoid experimental bias, donors of different ages were distributed randomly across sequencing lanes. Two additional independent replicas of 1 million unique cDNA reads from the same blood draw were analyzed for two donors (one aged 18 to 30 and one aged 80 or older). On the study overall, not on this receptor specifically: There was a strong correlation between observed TCR beta diversity and the percentage of naive T cells measured by flow cytometry. Since profiling was done on bulk unsorted PBMCs, naive and antigen-experienced compartments could not be conclusively compared. As age increased, observed TCR beta diversity per million T cells dropped in a roughly linear way, and a significant reduction was already evident by age roughly 36. Compared with the aged group, more naive CD4+ T cells, fewer expanded clones and increased TCR diversity were shown by the long-lived group, suggesting age selection. The CMV infection status of donors was not known, potentially confounding age-related changes in expanded clonotypes. Estimates of total diversity based on one million sequenced T cells were regarded as lower bounds and as underestimates.

Its CDR3 holds 15 amino acids, cysteine through phenylalanine. Left in the record is the CDR3 DNA by itself, 45 bases read in frame from the first base. As encoded in the germline V gene, CDR1 is MDHEN while CDR2 is SYDVKM. A distance of 18 bases separates the germline ends of V and J, which lose 6 bases and 6 bases respectively. Regarding this clonotype: Its antigen target is currently unknown. Nothing much larger sits one base from this clone, and base qualities are not available.

Donors were 39 systemically healthy Caucasian individuals from Russia aged roughly 6 to 100 years. Each donor gave ten milliliters of peripheral blood, collected into EDTA-treated Vacutainer tubes. Ficoll-Paque density-gradient centrifugation was used to isolate PBMCs, with at least 6 million obtained per sample. Trizol reagent was used to extract total RNA from PBMCs, with at least 5.5 micrograms per sample. The percentages of naive CD45RAhigh/CD27high T cells were determined by flow cytometry on a PBMC aliquot from every donor. The method was 5' RACE. The sample was run on an Illumina HiSeq 2500. A second PCR of about 7 to 12 cycles was run with a J-beta primer mix and a sample-barcoded 5' primer. A unique molecular identifier was introduced onto each TCR beta cDNA molecule by a template-switch 5' adaptor carrying 12 random nucleotides. Each sample yielded at least 2.5 million CDR3-containing paired-end reads. All of the RNA was converted into first-strand cDNA using the Mint cDNA synthesis kit, with a TRBC-specific oligonucleotide serving as the primer. After uracil-DNA glycosylase treatment, a first 18-cycle PCR used universal primers M1SS and BC2_uni_R on all cDNA. In the authors' own workflow: Each sample was normalized by randomly selecting 1 million high-quality reads, each carrying a distinct molecular identifier. Instead of being binned into consensus sequences, reads with shared molecular identifiers were discarded. CDR3 identification, clonotype clustering and error correction used MiTCR with a Q25 quality threshold and the strictest error-elimination algorithm. A nonparametric unseen species model with Euler transformation was used to estimate a lower bound on total TCR beta diversity. TCRdb reworked the public reads: Q25 trimming with fastp, MiXCR clone assembly, productive beta chains retained. When rows share a CDR3 protein, they turn into one entry using the most common DNA and genes. These V and J calls derive from TCRdb rather than the authors' analysis. This sample gives more than 650,000 distinct CDR3 sequences in total; less than 70% of them show up just once. 41% of the sample rests with the top ten.

The sequence is built from TRBV28 and TRBJ2-1; TRBD2 is possibly the D segment (5 matching bases). This TCR was sampled from a man at least 80 years old in good health. The source material was blood. The nucleotide sequence reads TGTGCCAGCAGAACTGTCGGAGTAGGAGGCAATGAGCAGTTCTTC. Translated, it reads CASRTVGVGGNEQFF.